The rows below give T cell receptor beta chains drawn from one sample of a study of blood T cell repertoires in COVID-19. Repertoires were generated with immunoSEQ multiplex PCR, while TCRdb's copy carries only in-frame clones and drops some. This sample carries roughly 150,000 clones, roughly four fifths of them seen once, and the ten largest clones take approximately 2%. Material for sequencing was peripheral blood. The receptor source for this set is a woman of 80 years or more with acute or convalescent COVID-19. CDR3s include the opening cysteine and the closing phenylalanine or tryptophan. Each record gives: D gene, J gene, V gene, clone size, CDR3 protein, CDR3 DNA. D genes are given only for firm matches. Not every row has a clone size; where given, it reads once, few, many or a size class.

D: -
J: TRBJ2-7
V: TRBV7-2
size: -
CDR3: CASSLVAGQSYEQYF
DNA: TGTGCCAGCAGCTTAGTTGCGGGACAGAGCTACGAGCAGTACTTC

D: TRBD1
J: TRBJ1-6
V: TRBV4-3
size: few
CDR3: CASSHTGTGNSPLHF
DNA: TGCGCCAGCAGCCATACCGGGACAGGGAATTCACCCCTCCACTTT

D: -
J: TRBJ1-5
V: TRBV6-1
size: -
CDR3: CASSDQGRTLSNQPQHF
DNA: TGTGCCAGCAGTGATCAAGGTCGGACTCTTAGCAATCAGCCCCAGCATTTT

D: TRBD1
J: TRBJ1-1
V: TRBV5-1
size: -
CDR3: CASSSQGPNTEAFF
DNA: TGCGCCAGCAGCTCACAGGGGCCGAACACTGAAGCTTTCTTT

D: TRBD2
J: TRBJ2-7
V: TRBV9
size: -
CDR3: CASSTGTSGSGEQYF
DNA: TGTGCCAGCAGCACCGGGACTAGCGGGAGCGGAGAGCAGTACTTC

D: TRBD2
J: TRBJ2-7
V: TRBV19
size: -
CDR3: CASSIDPGLPRYEQYF
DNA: TGTGCCAGTAGTATAGATCCGGGACTACCCCGATACGAGCAGTACTTC

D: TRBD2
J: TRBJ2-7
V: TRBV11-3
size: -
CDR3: CASSLDPSGLAGRYEQYF
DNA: TGTGCCAGCAGCCTCGACCCCTCGGGACTAGCGGGTAGATACGAGCAGTACTTC

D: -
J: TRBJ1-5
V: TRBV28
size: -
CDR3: CASSLQVWTQHF
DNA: TGTGCCAGCAGTTTGCAGGTTTGGACCCAGCATTTT

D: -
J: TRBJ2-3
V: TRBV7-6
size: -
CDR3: CASSPGGLQGKNTQYF
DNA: TGTGCCAGCAGCCCCGGTGGTCTGCAGGGGAAGAACACGCAGTATTTT

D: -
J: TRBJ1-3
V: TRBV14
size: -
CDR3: CASSSSLERGNTIYF
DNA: TGTGCCAGCAGTTCGAGTTTGGAGAGAGGAAACACCATATATTTT

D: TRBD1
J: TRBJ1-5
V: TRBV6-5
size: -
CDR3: CASSQTGEGNQPQHF
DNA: TGTGCCAGCAGCCAGACAGGGGAGGGCAATCAGCCCCAGCATTTT

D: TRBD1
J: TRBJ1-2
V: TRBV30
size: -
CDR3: CAWSVGTAHYGYTF
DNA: TGTGCCTGGAGTGTAGGGACAGCTCACTATGGCTACACCTTC

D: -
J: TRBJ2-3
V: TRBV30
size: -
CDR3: CAWSSIEALADTQYF
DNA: TGTGCCTGGAGTTCCATCGAGGCTTTGGCAGATACGCAGTATTTT

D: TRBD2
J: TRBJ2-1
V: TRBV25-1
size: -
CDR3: CASSEPTSGRYSDEQFF
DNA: TGTGCCAGCAGTGAACCGACTAGCGGGAGGTATAGCGATGAGCAGTTCTTC

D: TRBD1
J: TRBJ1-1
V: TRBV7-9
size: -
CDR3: CASRQGVGGGSTEAFF
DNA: TGTGCCAGCAGACAGGGGGTAGGGGGAGGGAGCACTGAAGCTTTCTTT

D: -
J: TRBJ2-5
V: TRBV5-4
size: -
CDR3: CASSLRGPETQYF
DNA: TGTGCCAGCAGCCTCAGGGGTCCCGAGACCCAGTACTTC

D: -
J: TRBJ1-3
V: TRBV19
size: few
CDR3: CASSGSRSGFTIYF
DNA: TGTGCCAGTAGCGGTAGCCGCTCCGGTTTCACCATATATTTT

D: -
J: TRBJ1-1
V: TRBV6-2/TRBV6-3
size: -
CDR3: CASSYRDSTEAFF
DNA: TGTGCCAGCAGTTACCGCGACAGCACTGAAGCTTTCTTT

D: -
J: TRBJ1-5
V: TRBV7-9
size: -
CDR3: CASSFLGDNQPQHF
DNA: TGTGCCAGCAGCTTCTTGGGAGACAATCAGCCCCAGCATTTT

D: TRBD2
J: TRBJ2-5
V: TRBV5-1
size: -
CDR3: CASSPGLAGVQETQYF
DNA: TGCGCCAGCAGCCCAGGACTAGCGGGGGTCCAAGAGACCCAGTACTTC

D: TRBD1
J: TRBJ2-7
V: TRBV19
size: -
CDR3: CASRKRDRDYEQYF
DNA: TGTGCCAGTAGGAAAAGGGACAGGGACTACGAGCAGTACTTC

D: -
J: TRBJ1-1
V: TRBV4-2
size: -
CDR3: CASSQDAGNTEAFF
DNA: TGTGCCAGCAGCCAAGATGCGGGAAACACTGAAGCTTTCTTT

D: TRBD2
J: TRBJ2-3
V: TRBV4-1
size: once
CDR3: CASSQGPGGVTDTQYF
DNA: TGCGCCAGCAGCCAAGGCCCGGGGGGAGTCACAGATACGCAGTATTTT

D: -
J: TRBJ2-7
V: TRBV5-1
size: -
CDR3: CASRQTASYEQYF
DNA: TGCGCCAGCAGACAAACAGCCTCCTACGAGCAGTACTTC

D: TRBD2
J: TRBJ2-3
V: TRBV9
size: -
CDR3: CASSATSGGQGTQYF
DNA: TGTGCCAGCAGCGCGACTAGCGGGGGGCAAGGTACGCAGTATTTT

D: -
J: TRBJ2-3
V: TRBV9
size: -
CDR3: CASSVGGVAGQDTQYF
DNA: TGTGCCAGCAGCGTAGGGGGGGTAGCGGGACAGGATACGCAGTATTTT

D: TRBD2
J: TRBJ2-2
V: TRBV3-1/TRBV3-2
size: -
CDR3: CASSQGPKAGVTGELFF
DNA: TGTGCCAGCAGCCAAGGTCCGAAAGCGGGAGTCACCGGGGAGCTGTTTTTT

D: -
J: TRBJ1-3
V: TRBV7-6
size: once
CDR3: CASSPMVGGSGNTIYF
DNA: TGTGCCAGCAGCCCTATGGTAGGGGGCTCTGGAAACACCATATATTTT

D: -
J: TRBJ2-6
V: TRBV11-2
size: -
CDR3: CASTPPGANVLTF
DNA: TGTGCCAGCACCCCTCCTGGGGCCAACGTCCTGACTTTC

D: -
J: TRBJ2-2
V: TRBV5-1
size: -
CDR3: CASSLQGTGELFF
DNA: TGCGCCAGCAGCTTGCAGGGGACCGGGGAGCTGTTTTTT

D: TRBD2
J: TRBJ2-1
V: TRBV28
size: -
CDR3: CASSGLEFGEQFF
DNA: TGTGCCAGCTCGGGACTAGAGTTCGGTGAGCAGTTCTTC

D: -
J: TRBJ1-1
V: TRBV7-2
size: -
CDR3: CASSLSVVGGGLTEAFF
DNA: TGTGCCAGCAGCTTGTCCGTGGTGGGGGGTGGGCTCACTGAAGCTTTCTTT

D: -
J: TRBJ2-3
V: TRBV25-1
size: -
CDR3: CASSDGGGTDTQYF
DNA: TGTGCCAGCAGTGACGGGGGTGGGACAGATACGCAGTATTTT

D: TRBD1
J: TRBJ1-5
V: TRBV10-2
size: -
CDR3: CASSGGTGDQPQHF
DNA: TGCGCCAGCAGTGGAGGGACAGGGGATCAGCCCCAGCATTTT

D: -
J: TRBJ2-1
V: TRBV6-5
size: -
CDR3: CASSPRLGNEQFF
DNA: TGTGCCAGCAGTCCCCGACTAGGCAATGAGCAGTTCTTC

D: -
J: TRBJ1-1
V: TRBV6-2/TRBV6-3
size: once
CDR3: CASSRDSNTEAFF
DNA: TGTGCCAGCAGCCGAGACAGTAACACTGAAGCTTTCTTT

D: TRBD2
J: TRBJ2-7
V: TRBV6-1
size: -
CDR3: CASSEAYRRGGYEQYF
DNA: TGTGCCAGCAGTGAAGCGTATCGCCGGGGGGGCTACGAGCAGTACTTC

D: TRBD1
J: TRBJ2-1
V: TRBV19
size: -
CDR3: CASSTGARGNEQFF
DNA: TGTGCCAGTAGTACCGGCGCCAGGGGGAATGAGCAGTTCTTC

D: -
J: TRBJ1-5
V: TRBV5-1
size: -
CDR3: CASSMTGGFNQPQHF
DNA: TGCGCCAGCAGCATGACAGGAGGTTTCAATCAGCCCCAGCATTTT

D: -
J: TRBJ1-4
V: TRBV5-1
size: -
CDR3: CASSVRGATNEKLFF
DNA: TGCGCCAGCAGTGTCAGAGGTGCAACTAATGAAAAACTGTTTTTT